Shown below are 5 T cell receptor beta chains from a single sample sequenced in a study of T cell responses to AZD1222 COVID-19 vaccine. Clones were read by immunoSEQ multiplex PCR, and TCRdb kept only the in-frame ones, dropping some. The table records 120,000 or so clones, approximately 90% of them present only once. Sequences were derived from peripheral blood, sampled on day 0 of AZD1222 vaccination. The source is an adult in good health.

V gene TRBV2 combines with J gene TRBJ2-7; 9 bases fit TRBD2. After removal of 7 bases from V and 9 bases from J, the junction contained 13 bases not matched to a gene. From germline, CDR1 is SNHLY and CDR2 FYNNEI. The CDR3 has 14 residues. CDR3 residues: CASTELAGEVGQYF. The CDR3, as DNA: TGTGCCAGCACCGAGTTAGCGGGAGAGGTCGGGCAGTACTTC.

The CDR3, as DNA: TGCAGCGTTGAAGATCGGCCTTCTGGAAACACCATATATTTT. This translates into CSVEDRPSGNTIYF. V gene TRBV29-1 combines with J gene TRBJ1-3; D remains ambiguous. V was clipped by 0 bases and J by 1 base, with 7 bases between them. The CDR3 spans 14 residues. Germline CDR1 reads SQVTM; CDR2 reads ANQGSEA.

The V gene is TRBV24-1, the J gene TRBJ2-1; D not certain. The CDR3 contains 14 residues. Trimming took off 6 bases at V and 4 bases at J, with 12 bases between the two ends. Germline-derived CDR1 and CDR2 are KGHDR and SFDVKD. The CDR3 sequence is CATSTPGRYNEQFF. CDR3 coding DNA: TGTGCCACCAGTACCCCGGGCCGTTACAATGAGCAGTTCTTC.

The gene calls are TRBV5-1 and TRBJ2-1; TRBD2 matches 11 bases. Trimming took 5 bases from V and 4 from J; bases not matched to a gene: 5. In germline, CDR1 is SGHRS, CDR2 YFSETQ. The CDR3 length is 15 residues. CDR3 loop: CASRNWTSGYNEQFF. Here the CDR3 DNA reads TGCGCCAGCAGAAACTGGACTAGCGGGTACAATGAGCAGTTCTTC. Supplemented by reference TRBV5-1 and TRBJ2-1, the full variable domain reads KAGVTQTPRYLIKTRGQQVTLSCSPISGHRSVSWYQQTPGQGLQFLFEYFSETQRNKGNFPGRFSGRQFSNSRSEMNVSTLELGDSALYLCASRNWTSGYNEQFFGPGTRLTVL.

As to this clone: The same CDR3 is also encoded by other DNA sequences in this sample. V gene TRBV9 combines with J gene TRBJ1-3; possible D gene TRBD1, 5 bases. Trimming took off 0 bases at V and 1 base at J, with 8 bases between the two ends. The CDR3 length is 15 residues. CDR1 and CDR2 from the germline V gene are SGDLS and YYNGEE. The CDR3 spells CASSVAWGSGNTIYF. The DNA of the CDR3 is TGTGCCAGCAGCGTAGCTTGGGGGTCTGGAAACACCATATATTTT.